A single sample gave rise to the 9 T cell receptor beta chains below, sequenced in a study of CD8+ T cells in alopecia areata. As to treatment: oral pan-JAK inhibitor, 5-10 mg twice daily. RNA was isolated and reverse transcribed to cDNA, the sequencing template. The protocol was immunoSEQ multiplex PCR, while the TCRdb copy is restricted to in-frame clones and leaves out a portion. The sample records about 42,000 clones, about two thirds being singletons. Sequencing was performed on CD8+ T cells sorted from blood, taken at week 4, from a patient treated with tofacitinib. These receptor sequences come from a human donor with alopecia areata.

The V gene is TRBV30, the J gene TRBJ2-5; a possible D gene is TRBD2 (5 bases). This CDR3 is built from 13 residues. V gave up 0 bases and J gave up 5 bases, with 10 bases separating them. Germline V gene sequence: CDR1 GTSNPN, CDR2 SVGIG (reference sequence). For the CDR3, the DNA is TGTGCCTGGAGTGTACTAGGTGCGGAGACCCAGTACTTC. Translated, it gives CAWSVLGAETQYF.

The rearrangement joins TRBV27 to TRBJ1-1; tentatively, D is TRBD1 (6 bases). CDR1 is MNHEY, CDR2 SMNVEV, per germline (reference sequence). The CDR3 consists of 16 residues. V was trimmed by 5 bases and J by 3 bases, leaving 19 bases between them. CDR3 protein: CASSVIGGPSDTEAFF. The CDR3 DNA sequence: TGTGCCAGCAGTGTCATTGGGGGGCCTAGCGACACTGAAGCTTTCTTT.

The chain combines TRBV7-6 with TRBJ2-2, with D perhaps assigned TRBD1 or TRBD2 (5 bases each). V shed 5 bases and J shed 6 bases, with 19 bases lying between them. The germline V gene encodes CDR1 SGHVS and CDR2 FNYEAQ. The CDR3 spans 16 residues. This CDR3 is CASSLEVVGVSGELFF. CDR3 DNA sequence: TGTGCCAGCAGCCTAGAGGTGGTGGGGGTATCCGGGGAGCTGTTTTTT. Combining the CDR3 with reference TRBV7-6 and TRBJ2-2 gives the whole variable domain GAGVSQSPRYKVTKRGQDVALRCDPISGHVSLYWYRQALGQGPEFLTYFNYEAQQDKSGLPNDRFSAERPEGSISTLTIQRTEQRDSAMYRCASSLEVVGVSGELFFGEGSRLTVL.

This rearrangement joins TRBV7-9 to TRBJ1-2; TRBD1 matches at 9 bases. Germline trimming cut 4 bases from V and 4 bases from J; bases unmatched to any gene: 7. Per the germline V gene, CDR1 is SEHNR and CDR2 is FQNEAQ (reference sequence). This CDR3 has 15 residues. In DNA form, the CDR3 reads TGTGCCAGCAGCTCAGGACAGGGGACAATCTATGGCTACACCTTC. It encodes CASSSGQGTIYGYTF.

Only a few counts were recorded for this clone. The chain couples TRBV30 to TRBJ2-1; D is unresolved. The CDR3 has 13 amino acids. Trimming took 2 bases from V and 2 from J, leaving 7 bases between them. Per germline, CDR1 GTSNPN and CDR2 SVGIG (reference sequence). The CDR3 here is CAWSPSTYNEQFF. The CDR3 DNA is TGTGCCTGGAGTCCCTCTACCTACAATGAGCAGTTCTTC.

V and J are TRBV28 and TRBJ1-2, with 7 bases lining up with TRBD1. J lost 9 bases, V lost 5 bases, and 9 bases had no gene match. This CDR3 is 13 amino acids long. The germline CDR1 and CDR2 sequences are MDHEN and SYDVKM. The CDR3 DNA follows: TGTGCCAGCAGTCAGCCGAGGGACAGCCGCTACACCTTC. Translation gives CASSQPRDSRYTF.

This clone was recorded only once. This chain connects TRBV5-6 to TRBJ2-7, with D possibly called TRBD1 or TRBD2 (5 bases each). The CDR3 is 14 residues long. CDR1 and CDR2 from the germline V gene are SGHDT and YYEEEE. Between the trimmed V and J ends, which lost 2 bases and 4 bases, there was a span of 13 bases. The CDR3 sequence: CASSFGGEGYEQYF. CDR3 in DNA: TGTGCCAGCAGCTTTGGTGGAGAGGGGTACGAGCAGTACTTC. The full variable domain, completed using reference TRBV5-6 and TRBJ2-7, is DAGVTQSPTHLIKTRGQQVTLRCSPKSGHDTVSWYQQALGQGPQFIFQYYEEEERQRGNFPDRFSGHQFPNYSSELNVNALLLGDSALYLCASSFGGEGYEQYFGPGTRLTVT.

This chain connects TRBV4-1 to TRBJ1-1; no definite D call. CDR1 is MGHRA and CDR2 is YSYEKL in the germline V gene. Trimming cost V 3 bases and J 0 bases, with 11 bases left between them. The CDR3 has 15 residues. The chain's CDR3 is CASSQMESMNTEAFF. The CDR3 DNA reads as TGCGCCAGCAGCCAGATGGAATCTATGAACACTGAAGCTTTCTTT.

The chain recombines TRBV4-1 with TRBJ1-4, with D possibly matching TRBD1 (6 bases). V gave up 0 bases and J gave up 8 bases, with 19 bases separating them. CDR1 and CDR2 from the germline V gene are MGHRA and YSYEKL. There are 17 residues in the CDR3. The CDR3 sequence is CASSQEVPGGGPEKLFF. CDR3 DNA sequence: TGCGCCAGCAGCCAAGAAGTGCCGGGGGGCGGTCCGGAAAAACTGTTTTTT.